This T cell receptor (beta chain) was sequenced for a study of blood T cell repertoires in COVID-19. For the study at large: The United States, Italy and Spain were the sources of the acute and convalescent COVID-19 samples. T cells, B-cell-depleted T cells, or PBMCs supplied cDNA or gDNA.

Original data processing: Amplification of reference gene primers was used by the study to estimate nucleated cell counts. Assay: immunoSEQ multiplex PCR; the TCRdb copy retains only in-frame clones and omits some. V and J calls and clone size follow that table, whereas D and trimming were derived from the DNA. The sample records 90,000 or so clones, 91% being singletons. The CDR3 covers 13 residues. Trimming removed 5 bases at V and 7 bases at J, with 15 bases between. Germline CDR1 SGHTA, CDR2 FQGNSA. Sequencing was done on a sample of peripheral blood. V usage is TRBV7-2 and J usage is TRBJ2-7, with D possibly being TRBD2 (6 bases). The receptor was isolated from a human donor with active COVID-19. The donor label of this sample is uncertain. The CDR3, as DNA: TGTGCCAGCAGCCGGGAGAACGGTCGGGAGCAGTACTTC. Encoded protein: CASSRENGREQYF.